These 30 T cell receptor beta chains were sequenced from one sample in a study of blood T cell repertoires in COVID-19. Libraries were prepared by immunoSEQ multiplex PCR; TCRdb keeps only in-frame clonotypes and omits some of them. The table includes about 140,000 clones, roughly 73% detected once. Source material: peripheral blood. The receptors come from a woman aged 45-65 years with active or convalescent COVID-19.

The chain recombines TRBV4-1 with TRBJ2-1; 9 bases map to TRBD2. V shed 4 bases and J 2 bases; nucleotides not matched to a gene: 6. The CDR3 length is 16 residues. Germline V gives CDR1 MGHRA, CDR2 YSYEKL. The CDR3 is CASSPFKRGAYNEQFF. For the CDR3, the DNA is TGCGCCAGCAGCCCCTTCAAGCGGGGGGCCTACAATGAGCAGTTCTTC.

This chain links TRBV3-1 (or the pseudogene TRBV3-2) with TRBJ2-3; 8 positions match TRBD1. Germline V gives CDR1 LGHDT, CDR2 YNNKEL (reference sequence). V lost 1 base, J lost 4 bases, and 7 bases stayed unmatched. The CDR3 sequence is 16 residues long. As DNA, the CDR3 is TGTGCCAGCAGCCAAGTCCCAGGGGGCTTCGCAGATACGCAGTATTTT. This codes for CASSQVPGGFADTQYF.

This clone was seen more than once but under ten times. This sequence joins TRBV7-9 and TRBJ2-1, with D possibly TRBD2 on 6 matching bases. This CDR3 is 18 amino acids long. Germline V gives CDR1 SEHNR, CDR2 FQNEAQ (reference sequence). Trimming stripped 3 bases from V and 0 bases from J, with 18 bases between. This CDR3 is CASSLYFGVGGSYNEQFF. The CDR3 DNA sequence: TGTGCCAGCAGCTTGTATTTCGGCGTGGGGGGCTCCTACAATGAGCAGTTCTTC.

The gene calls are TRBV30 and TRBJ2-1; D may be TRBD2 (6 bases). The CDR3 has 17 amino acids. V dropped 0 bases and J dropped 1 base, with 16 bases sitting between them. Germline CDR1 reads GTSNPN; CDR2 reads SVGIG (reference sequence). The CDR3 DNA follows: TGTGCCTGGAGTGTACGGGCCCGGGGGAAGTCCTACAATGAGCAGTTCTTC. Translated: CAWSVRARGKSYNEQFF.

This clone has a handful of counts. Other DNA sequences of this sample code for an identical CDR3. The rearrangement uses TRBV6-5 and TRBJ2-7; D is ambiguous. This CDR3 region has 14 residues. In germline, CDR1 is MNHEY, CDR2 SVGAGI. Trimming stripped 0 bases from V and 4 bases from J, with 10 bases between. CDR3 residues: CASSYSGGPYEQYF. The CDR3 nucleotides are TGTGCCAGCAGTTACTCGGGTGGGCCGTACGAGCAGTACTTC.

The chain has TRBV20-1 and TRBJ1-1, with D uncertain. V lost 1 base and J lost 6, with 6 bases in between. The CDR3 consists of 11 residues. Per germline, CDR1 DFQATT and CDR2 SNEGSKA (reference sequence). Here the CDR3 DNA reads TGCAGTGCTAGAGTCCTCCCTGAAGCTTTCTTT. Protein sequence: CSARVLPEAFF.

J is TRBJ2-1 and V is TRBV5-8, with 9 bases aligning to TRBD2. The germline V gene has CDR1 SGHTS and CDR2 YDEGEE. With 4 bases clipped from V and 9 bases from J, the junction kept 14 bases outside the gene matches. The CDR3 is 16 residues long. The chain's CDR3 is CASSAGALAGVGEQFF. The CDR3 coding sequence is TGTGCCAGCAGCGCGGGAGCCTTAGCGGGAGTAGGTGAGCAGTTCTTC.

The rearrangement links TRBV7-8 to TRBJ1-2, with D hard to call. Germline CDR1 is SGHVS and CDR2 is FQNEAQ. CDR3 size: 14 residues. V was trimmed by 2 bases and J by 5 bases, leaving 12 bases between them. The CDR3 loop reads CASSLSGQPYGYTF. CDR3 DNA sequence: TGTGCCAGCAGCTTATCAGGTCAGCCGTATGGCTACACCTTC.

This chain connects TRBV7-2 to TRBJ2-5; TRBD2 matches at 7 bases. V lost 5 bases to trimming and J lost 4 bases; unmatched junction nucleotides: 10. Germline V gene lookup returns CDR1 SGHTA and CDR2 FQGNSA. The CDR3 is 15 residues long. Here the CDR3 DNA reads TGTGCCAGCAGCGAGAGGAATAGCGGGTTAGAGACCCAGTACTTC. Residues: CASSERNSGLETQYF.

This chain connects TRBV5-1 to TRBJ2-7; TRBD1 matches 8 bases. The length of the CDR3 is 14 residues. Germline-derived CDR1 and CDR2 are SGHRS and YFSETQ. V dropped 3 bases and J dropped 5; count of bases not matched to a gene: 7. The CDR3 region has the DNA TGCGCCAGCAGCTCGCAGGGGGCCATAAACGAGCAGTACTTC. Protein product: CASSSQGAINEQYF.

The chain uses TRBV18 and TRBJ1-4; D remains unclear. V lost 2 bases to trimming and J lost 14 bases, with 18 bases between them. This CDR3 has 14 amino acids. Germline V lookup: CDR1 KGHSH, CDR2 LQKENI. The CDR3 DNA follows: TGTGCCAGCTCACCAACCCTGGGAGAATTAAATCTGTTTTTT. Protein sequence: CASSPTLGELNLFF.

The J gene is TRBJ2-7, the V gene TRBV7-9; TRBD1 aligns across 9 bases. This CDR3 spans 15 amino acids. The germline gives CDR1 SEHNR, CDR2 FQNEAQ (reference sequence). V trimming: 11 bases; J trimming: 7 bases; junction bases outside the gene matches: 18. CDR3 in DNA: TGTGCCGCCCGGGGAGATGGGACAGGGTTGACGGAGCAGTACTTC. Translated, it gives CAARGDGTGLTEQYF.

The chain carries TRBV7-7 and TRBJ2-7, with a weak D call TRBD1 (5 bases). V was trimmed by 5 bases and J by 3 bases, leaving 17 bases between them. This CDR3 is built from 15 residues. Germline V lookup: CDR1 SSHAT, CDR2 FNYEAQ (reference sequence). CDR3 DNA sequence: TGTGCCAGCAGCCAAGGGGTAGGTGCTGTCTACGAGCAGTACTTC. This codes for CASSQGVGAVYEQYF.

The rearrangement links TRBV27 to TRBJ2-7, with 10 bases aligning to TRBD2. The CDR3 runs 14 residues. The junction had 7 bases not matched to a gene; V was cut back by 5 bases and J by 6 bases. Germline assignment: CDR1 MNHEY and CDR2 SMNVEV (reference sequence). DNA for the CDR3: TGTGCCAGCAGTACTTCTAGCGGGAGCTTCGAGCAGTACTTC. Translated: CASSTSSGSFEQYF.

CDR3 residues: CASSSTSGGTYNEQFF. The CDR3 DNA is TGCGCCAGCAGCTCGACTAGCGGGGGGACCTACAATGAGCAGTTCTTC. This rearrangement joins TRBV5-1 to TRBJ2-1; 13 bases fit TRBD2. This CDR3 comprises 16 residues. The germline V gene encodes CDR1 SGHRS and CDR2 YFSETQ. The J segment lost 2 bases and the V segment lost 3 bases, leaving 2 bases of the junction unmatched.

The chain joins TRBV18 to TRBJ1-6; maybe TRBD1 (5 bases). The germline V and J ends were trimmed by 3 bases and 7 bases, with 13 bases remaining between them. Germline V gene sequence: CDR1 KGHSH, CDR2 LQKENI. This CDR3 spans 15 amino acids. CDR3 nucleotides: TGTGCCAGCTCACCCCCTTTGGGGCCGAATTCACCCCTCCACTTT. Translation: CASSPPLGPNSPLHF. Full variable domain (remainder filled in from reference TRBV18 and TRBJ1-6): NAGVMQNPRHLVRRRGQEARLRCSPMKGHSHVYWYRQLPEEGLKFMVYLQKENIIDESGMPKERFSAEFPKEGPSILRIQQVVRGDSAAYFCASSPPLGPNSPLHFGNGTRLTVT.

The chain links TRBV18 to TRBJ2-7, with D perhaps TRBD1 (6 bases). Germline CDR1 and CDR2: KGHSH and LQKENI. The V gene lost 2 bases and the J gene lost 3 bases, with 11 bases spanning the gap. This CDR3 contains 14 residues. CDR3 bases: TGTGCCAGCTCACCAGGGGGCGAAGTCTACGAGCAGTACTTC. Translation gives CASSPGGEVYEQYF.

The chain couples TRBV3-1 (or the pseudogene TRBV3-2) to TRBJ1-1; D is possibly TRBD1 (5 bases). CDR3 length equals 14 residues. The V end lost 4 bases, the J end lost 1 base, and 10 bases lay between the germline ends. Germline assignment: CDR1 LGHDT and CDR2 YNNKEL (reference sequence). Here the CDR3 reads CASSLSDTNTEAFF. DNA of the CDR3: TGTGCCAGCAGCCTATCGGACACGAACACTGAAGCTTTCTTT.

The CDR3 spells CASSPAGQGLYGYTF. DNA for the CDR3: TGTGCCAGCAGCCCAGCGGGACAGGGCCTCTATGGCTACACCTTC. This sequence joins TRBV5-5 and TRBJ1-2; TRBD1 aligns across 9 bases. This CDR3 is 15 amino acids long. The V and J ends lost 4 bases and 4 bases, in that order; junction bases with no gene match: 8. CDR1 is SGHKS and CDR2 is YYEKEE in the germline V gene (reference sequence).

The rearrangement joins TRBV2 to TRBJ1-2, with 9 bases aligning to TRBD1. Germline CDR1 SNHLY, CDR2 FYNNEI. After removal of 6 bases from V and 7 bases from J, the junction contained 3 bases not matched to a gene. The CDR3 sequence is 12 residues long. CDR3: CASRGTGFGYTF. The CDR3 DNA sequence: TGTGCCAGCAGGGGGACAGGGTTTGGCTACACCTTC.

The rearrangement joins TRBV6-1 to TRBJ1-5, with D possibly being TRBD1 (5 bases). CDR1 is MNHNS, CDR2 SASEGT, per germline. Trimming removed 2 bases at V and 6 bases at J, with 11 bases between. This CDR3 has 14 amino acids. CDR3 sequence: CASSEFREGQPQHF. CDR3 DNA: TGTGCCAGCAGTGAATTCAGGGAAGGTCAGCCCCAGCATTTT.

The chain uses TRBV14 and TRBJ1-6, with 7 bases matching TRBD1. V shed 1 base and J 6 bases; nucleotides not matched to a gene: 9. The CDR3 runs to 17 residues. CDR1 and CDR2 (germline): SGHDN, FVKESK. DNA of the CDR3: TGTGCCAGCAGCCAAGGGGTATCAGGGGGTTTTAATTCACCCCTCCACTTT. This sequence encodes CASSQGVSGGFNSPLHF.

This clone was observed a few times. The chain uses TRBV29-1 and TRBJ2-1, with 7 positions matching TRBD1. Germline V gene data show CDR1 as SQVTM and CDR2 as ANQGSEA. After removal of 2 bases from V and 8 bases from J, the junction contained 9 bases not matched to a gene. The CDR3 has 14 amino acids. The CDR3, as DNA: TGCAGCGTTGAATCACAGGGGAATAGTGATGAGCAGTTCTTC. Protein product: CSVESQGNSDEQFF.

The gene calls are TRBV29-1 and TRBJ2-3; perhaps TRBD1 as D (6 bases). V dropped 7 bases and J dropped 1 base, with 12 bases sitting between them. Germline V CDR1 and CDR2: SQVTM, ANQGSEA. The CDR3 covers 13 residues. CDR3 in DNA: TGCAGCGCCAAGGGGGAAGGCACAGATACGCAGTATTTT. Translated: CSAKGEGTDTQYF.

The CDR3 bases are TGTGCCAGCAGCCCCGGGACAGGGGCCGGGGAGCTGTTTTTT. Protein sequence: CASSPGTGAGELFF. The chain recombines TRBV11-2 with TRBJ2-2; 10 bases align to TRBD1. The V gene's germline CDR1 is SGHAT and CDR2 FQNNGV. V gave up 5 bases and J gave up 6 bases; unmatched junction bases: 3. The CDR3 totals 14 residues.

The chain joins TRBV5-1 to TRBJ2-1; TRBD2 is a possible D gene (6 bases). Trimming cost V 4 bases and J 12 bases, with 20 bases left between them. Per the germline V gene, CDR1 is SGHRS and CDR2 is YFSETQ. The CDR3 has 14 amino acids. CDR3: CASSPPLTLGGQFF. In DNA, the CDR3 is TGCGCCAGCAGCCCCCCTCTAACCCTGGGAGGGCAGTTCTTC.

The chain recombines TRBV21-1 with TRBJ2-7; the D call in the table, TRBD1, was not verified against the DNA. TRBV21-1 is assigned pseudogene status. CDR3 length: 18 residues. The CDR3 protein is CASSSNRGFGTGGYEQYF. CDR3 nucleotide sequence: TGTGCCAGCAGCTCCAATAGGGGATTCGGGACAGGGGGCTACGAGCAGTACTTC.

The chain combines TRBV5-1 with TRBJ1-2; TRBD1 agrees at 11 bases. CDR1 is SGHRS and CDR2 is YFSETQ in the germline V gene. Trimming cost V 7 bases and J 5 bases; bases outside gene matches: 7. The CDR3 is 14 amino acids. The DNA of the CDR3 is TGCGCCAGCGGCGGACAGGGGGCAGGGTATGGCTACACCTTC. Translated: CASGGQGAGYGYTF.

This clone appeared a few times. CDR3 region: CASSFGTSVREQYF. In nucleotides, the CDR3 is TGTGCCAGCAGCTTCGGGACTAGCGTACGCGAGCAGTACTTC. The chain employs TRBV5-4 and TRBJ2-7, with 10 bases aligning to TRBD2. Germline CDR1 reads SGHNT; CDR2 reads YYREEE (reference sequence). Trimming at V came to 2 bases and at J to 6 bases, leaving 5 bases not matched to a gene. CDR3 length: 14 amino acids.

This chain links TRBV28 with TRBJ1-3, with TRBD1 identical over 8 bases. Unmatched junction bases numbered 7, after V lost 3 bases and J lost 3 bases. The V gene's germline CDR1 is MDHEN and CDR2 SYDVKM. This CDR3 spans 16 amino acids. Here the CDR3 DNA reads TGTGCCAGCAGTTTGGACGACAGGGGTGGTGGAAACACCATATATTTT. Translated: CASSLDDRGGGNTIYF. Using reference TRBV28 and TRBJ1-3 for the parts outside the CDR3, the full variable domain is DVKVTQSSRYLVKRTGEKVFLECVQDMDHENMFWYRQDPGLGLRLIYFSYDVKMKEKGDIPEGYSVSREKKERFSLILESASTNQTSMYLCASSLDDRGGGNTIYFGEGSWLTVV.